This note documents a single TCR beta chain sequence. What it binds is not known. V lost 1 base and J lost 6, with 7 bases in between. The CDR3 is 14 amino acids. CDR1 and CDR2 from the germline V gene are SGHTA and FQGNSA. This sample stems from a study of cytomegalovirus exposure and HLA in healthy donors. A multiplex PCR was run with 60 Vbeta primers and 13 Jbeta primers. Sequencing used immunoSEQ multiplex PCR; TCRdb keeps in-frame clones, though not all of them. This sample's table reports about 34,000 clones. Study conclusions and caveats: What a later analysis reportedly showed was that an Asian-associated ancestry cluster had fewer N-insertions than the approximately 700-donor mean.

What was sequenced was PBMCs. The clonotype originates from a human donor in good health. The chain is built from TRBV7-2 and TRBJ1-6; D is unresolved. The CDR3: CASSLVNRNSPLHF. In DNA form, the CDR3 reads TGTGCCAGCAGCTTAGTTAATCGTAATTCACCCCTCCACTTT.